This T cell receptor beta chain originates from a study of shared clonotypes between healthy human individuals. General study findings and limits: At large depth, rarefaction still showed sorted-subset sequencing to be incomplete.

Sequencing was at deep level. The table came from immunoSEQ multiplex PCR; TCRdb's copy has only in-frame clones and leaves some out. The sample has around 2,000,000 clones, over 85% seen once. This clone occurred once. What it recognizes is unknown. In the CD4+ fraction, cells were divided into CD45RA+ naive and CD45RA-negative memory subsets. V lost 4 bases and J 10 bases, leaving 17 bases between the germline ends. Germline assignment: CDR1 SGHTA and CDR2 FQGNSA. The CDR3 runs 15 residues. The TCR originated in a man between 18 and 35 years old in good health. Sequencing used naive CD4+ T cells sorted from blood. Sample subset: CD45RA+ positively selected. The chain joins TRBV7-2 to TRBJ1-6; D ambiguous. The CDR3: CASSSLGHARSPLHF. The CDR3 region has the DNA TGTGCCAGCAGCTCCCTCGGGCACGCGCGGTCACCCCTCCACTTT.